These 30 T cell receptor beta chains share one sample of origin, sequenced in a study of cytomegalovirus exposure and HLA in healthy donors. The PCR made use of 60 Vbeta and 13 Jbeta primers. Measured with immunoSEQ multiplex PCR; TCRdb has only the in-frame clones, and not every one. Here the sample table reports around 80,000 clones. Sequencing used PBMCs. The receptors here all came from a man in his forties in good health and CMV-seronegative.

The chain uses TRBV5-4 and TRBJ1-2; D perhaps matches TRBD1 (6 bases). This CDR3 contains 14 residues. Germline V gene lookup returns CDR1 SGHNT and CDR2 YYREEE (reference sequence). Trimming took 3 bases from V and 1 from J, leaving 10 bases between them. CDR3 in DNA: TGTGCCAGCAGCTCGGACAGCGATAACTATGGCTACACCTTC. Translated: CASSSDSDNYGYTF.

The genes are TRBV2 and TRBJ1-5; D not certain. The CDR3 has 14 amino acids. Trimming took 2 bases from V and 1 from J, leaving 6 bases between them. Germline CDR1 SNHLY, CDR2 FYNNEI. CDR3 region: CASSEWESNQPQHF. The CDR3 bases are TGTGCCAGCAGTGAATGGGAGAGCAATCAGCCCCAGCATTTT.

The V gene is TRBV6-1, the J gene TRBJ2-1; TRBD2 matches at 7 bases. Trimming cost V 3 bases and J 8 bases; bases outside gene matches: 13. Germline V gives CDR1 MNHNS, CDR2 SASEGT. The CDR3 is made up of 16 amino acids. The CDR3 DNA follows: TGTGCCAGCAGTGAGGGAGGGTGGGTGGGAGATCATGAGCAGTTCTTC. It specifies CASSEGGWVGDHEQFF.

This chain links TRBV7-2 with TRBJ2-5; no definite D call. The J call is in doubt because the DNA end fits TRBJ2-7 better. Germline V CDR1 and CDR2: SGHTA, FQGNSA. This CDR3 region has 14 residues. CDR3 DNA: TGTGCCAGCAGACCTAGTGGTATGGCCTACGAGCAGTACTTC. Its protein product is CASRPSGMAYEQYF.

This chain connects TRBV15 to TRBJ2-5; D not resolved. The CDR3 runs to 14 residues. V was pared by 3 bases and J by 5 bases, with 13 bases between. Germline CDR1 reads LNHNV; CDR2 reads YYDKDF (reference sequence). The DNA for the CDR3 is TGTGCCACCAGCAGGGCTTCAAAGTACGAGACCCAGTACTTC. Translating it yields CATSRASKYETQYF.

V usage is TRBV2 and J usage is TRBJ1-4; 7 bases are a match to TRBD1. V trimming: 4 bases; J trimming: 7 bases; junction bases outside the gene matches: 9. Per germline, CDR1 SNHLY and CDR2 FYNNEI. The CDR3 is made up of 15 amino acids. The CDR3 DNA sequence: TGTGCCAGCAGTGGAGGACAGGTTCTCGGTGAAAAACTGTTTTTT. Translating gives CASSGGQVLGEKLFF.

Written as DNA, the CDR3 is TGTGCTAGTGGTTTGTCTTGGAACACTGAAGCTTTCTTT. Amino acid sequence: CASGLSWNTEAFF. V usage is TRBV12-5 and J usage is TRBJ1-1; unclear D gene. Trimming removed 2 bases from V and 1 base from J, with 5 bases in between. The CDR3 contains 13 residues. Per germline, CDR1 LGHNT and CDR2 FRNRAP.

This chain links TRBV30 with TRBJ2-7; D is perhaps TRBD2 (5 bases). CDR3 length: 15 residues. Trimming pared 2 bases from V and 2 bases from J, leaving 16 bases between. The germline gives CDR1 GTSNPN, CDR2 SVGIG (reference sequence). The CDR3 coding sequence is TGTGCCTGGAGTTTTTCGGGGAATATCCCCTACGAGCAGTACTTC. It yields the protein CAWSFSGNIPYEQYF.

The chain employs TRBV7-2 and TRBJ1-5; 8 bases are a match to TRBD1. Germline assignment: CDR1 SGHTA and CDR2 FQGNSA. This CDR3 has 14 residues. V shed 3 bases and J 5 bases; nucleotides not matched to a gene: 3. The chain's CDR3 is CASSLTGVDQPQHF. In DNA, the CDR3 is TGTGCCAGCAGCTTGACAGGGGTAGATCAGCCCCAGCATTTT.

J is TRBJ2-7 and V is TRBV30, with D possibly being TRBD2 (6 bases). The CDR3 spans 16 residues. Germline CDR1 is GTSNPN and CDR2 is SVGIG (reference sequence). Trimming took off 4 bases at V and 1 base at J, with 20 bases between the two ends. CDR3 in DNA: TGTGCCTGGAAGAGCGCGGGACCGTTCGAGTCCTACGAGCAGTACTTC. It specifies CAWKSAGPFESYEQYF.

The CDR3 region is CASSDNLGHQPQHF. The CDR3 DNA sequence: TGTGCCAGCAGTGACAATCTGGGCCATCAGCCCCAGCATTTT. The V and J genes are TRBV2 and TRBJ1-5; D not resolved. In germline, CDR1 is SNHLY, CDR2 FYNNEI. The CDR3 sequence is 14 residues long. The ends were cut back, 3 bases at V and 5 bases at J, with 11 bases in the middle.

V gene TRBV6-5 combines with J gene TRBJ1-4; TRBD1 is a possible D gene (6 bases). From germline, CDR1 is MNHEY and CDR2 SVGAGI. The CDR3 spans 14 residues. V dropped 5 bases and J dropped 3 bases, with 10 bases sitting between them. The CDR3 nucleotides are TGTGCCAGCAGTCGGACAGTGTCTAATGAAAAACTGTTTTTT. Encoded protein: CASSRTVSNEKLFF.

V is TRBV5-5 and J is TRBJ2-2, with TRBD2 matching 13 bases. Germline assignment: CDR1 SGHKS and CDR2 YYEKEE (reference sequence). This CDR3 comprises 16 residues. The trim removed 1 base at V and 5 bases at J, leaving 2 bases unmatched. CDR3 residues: CASSLTSGGATGELFF. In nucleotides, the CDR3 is TGTGCCAGCAGCTTGACTAGCGGGGGGGCAACCGGGGAGCTGTTTTTT. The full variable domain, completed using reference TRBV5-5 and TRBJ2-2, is DAGVTQSPTHLIKTRGQQVTLRCSPISGHKSVSWYQQVLGQGPQFIFQYYEKEERGRGNFPDRFSARQFPNYSSELNVNALLLGDSALYLCASSLTSGGATGELFFGEGSRLTVL.

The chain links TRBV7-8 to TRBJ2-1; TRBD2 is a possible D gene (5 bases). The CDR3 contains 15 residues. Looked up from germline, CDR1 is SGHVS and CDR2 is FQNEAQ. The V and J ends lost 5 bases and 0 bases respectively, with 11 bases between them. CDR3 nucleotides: TGTGCCAGCAGCCTTGAGGGTAGCTCCTACAATGAGCAGTTCTTC. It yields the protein CASSLEGSSYNEQFF.

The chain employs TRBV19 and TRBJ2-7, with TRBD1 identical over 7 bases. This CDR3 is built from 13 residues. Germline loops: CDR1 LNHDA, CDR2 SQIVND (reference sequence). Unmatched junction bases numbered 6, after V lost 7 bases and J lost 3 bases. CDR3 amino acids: CASTAAGGYEQYF. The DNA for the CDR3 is TGTGCCAGTACCGCCGCAGGGGGCTACGAGCAGTACTTC.

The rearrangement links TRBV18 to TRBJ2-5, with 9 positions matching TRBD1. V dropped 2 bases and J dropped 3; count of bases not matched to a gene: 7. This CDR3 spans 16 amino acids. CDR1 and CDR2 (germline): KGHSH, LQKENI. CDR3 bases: TGTGCCAGCTCACCATTGAGGGACAGGGTGGAAGAGACCCAGTACTTC. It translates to CASSPLRDRVEETQYF.

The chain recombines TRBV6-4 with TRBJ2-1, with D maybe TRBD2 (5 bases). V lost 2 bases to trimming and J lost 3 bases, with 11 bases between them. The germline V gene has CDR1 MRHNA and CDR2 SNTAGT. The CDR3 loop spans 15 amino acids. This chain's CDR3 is CASSDGRVDYNEQFF. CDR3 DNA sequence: TGTGCCAGCAGTGACGGGCGGGTCGACTACAATGAGCAGTTCTTC.

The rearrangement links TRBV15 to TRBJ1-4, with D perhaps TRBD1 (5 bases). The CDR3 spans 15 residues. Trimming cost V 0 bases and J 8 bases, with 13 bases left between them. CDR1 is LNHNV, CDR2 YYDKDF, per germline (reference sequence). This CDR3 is CATSREWAGPEKLFF. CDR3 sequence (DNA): TGTGCCACCAGCAGAGAGTGGGCAGGGCCCGAAAAACTGTTTTTT.

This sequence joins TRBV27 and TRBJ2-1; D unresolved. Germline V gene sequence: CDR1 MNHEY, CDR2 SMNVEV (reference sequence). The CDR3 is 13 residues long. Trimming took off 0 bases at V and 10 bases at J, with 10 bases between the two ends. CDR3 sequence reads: CASSLSMVGEQFF. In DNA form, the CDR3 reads TGTGCCAGCAGTTTATCTATGGTGGGCGAGCAGTTCTTC.

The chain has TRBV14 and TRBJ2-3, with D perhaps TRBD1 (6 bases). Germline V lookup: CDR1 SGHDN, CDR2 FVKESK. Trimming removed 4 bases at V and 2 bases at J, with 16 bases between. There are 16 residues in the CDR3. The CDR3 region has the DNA TGTGCCAGCAGCCGCAGGGGCTTAAGAACCACAGATACGCAGTATTTT. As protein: CASSRRGLRTTDTQYF.

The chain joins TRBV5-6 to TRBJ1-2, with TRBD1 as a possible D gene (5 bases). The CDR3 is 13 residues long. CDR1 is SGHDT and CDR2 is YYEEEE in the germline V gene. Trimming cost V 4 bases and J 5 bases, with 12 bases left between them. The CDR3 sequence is CASSPKGYYGYTF. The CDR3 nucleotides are TGTGCCAGCAGCCCAAAGGGGTATTATGGCTACACCTTC.

The CDR3 DNA sequence: TGTGCCAGCAGTGAAAGAGCACTAGCGGGAGGGAAAACCCGGAGCTCCTACGAGCAGTACTTC. This codes for CASSERALAGGKTRSSYEQYF. The chain combines TRBV6-1 with TRBJ2-7; TRBD2 aligns across 13 bases. CDR1 and CDR2 (germline): MNHNS, SASEGT. The CDR3 length is 21 residues. V was clipped by 2 bases and J by 0 bases; unmatched bases: 16.

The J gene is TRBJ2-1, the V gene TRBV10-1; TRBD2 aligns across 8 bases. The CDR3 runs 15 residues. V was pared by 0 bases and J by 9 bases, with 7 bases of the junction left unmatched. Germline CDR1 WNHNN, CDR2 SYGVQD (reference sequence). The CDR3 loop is CASSESWLAGGEQFF. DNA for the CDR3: TGCGCCAGCAGTGAGTCATGGCTAGCGGGCGGTGAGCAGTTCTTC.

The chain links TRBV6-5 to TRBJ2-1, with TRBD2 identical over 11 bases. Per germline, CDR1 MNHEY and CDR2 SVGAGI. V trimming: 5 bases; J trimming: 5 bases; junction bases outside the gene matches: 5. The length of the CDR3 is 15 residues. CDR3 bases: TGTGCCAGCAGTCCCGGGACTAGCGGAAACAATGAGCAGTTCTTC. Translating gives CASSPGTSGNNEQFF.

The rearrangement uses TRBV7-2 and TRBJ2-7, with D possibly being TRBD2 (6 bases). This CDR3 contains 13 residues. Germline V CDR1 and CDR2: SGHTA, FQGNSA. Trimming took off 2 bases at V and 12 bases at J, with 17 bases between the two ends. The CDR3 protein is CASSLPGRQSRYF. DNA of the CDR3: TGTGCCAGCAGCTTACCCGGGAGACAGAGCCGGTACTTC.

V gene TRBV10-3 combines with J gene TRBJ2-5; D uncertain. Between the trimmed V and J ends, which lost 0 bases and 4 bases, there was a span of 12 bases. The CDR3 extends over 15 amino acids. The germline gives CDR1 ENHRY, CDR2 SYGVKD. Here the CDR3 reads CAISESGSRGETQYF. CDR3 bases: TGTGCCATCAGTGAGTCAGGTAGCCGTGGAGAGACCCAGTACTTC.

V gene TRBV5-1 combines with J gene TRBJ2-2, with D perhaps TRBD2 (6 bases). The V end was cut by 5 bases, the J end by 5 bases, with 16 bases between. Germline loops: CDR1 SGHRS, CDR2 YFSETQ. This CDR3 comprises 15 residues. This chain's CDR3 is CASRPVAAGTGELFF. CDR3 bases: TGCGCCAGCAGGCCCGTGGCGGCGGGGACCGGGGAGCTGTTTTTT.

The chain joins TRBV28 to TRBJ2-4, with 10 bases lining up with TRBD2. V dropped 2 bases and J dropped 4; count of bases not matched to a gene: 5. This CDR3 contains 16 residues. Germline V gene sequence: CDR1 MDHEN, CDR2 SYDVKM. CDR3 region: CASSLIASGGKNIQYF. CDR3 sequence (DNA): TGTGCCAGCAGTTTAATCGCTAGCGGGGGTAAAAACATTCAGTACTTC.

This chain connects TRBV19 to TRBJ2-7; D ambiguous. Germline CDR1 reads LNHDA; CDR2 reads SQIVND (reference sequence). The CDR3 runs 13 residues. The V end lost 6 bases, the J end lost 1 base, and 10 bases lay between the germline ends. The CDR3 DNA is TGTGCCAGTAGAGACACGGAATCCTACGAGCAGTACTTC. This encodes CASRDTESYEQYF.

CDR3 protein: CASSLKGGDQPQHF. Written as DNA, the CDR3 is TGTGCCAGCAGCTTAAAAGGGGGAGATCAGCCCCAGCATTTT. This chain uses TRBV7-2 with TRBJ1-5; maybe TRBD1 (6 bases). V lost 2 bases to trimming and J lost 5 bases, with 10 bases between them. Germline V CDR1 and CDR2: SGHTA, FQGNSA. This CDR3 comprises 14 residues.